Listed below are T cell receptor beta chains from one sample, sequenced in a study of blood T cell repertoires in COVID-19. Clones were read by immunoSEQ multiplex PCR, and TCRdb kept only the in-frame ones, dropping some. The repertoire holds 130,000 to 150,000 clones, with roughly 85% as singletons. The specimen was peripheral blood. These receptors were taken from a human donor with acute or convalescent COVID-19. The donor label of this sample is uncertain. CDR3s include the opening cysteine and the closing phenylalanine or tryptophan. The D gene is left open where the match is weak. Rows may omit the clone size; those that give it use once, few, many or a size class.

v_call	cdr3_length	clone_size	d_call	j_call	cdr3_aa	cdr3_nt
TRBV5-1	15	NA	NA	TRBJ1-1	CASSLSGTMNTEAFF	TGCGCCAGCAGCTTGTCGGGGACAATGAACACTGAAGCTTTCTTT
TRBV2	16	NA	TRBD2	TRBJ2-3	CASSARLALSTDTQYF	TGTGCCAGCAGTGCTAGACTAGCCCTTAGCACAGATACGCAGTATTTT
TRBV4-3	13	few	NA	TRBJ2-6	CASSLQGVNVLTF	TGCGCCAGCAGCTTACAGGGAGTCAACGTCCTGACTTTC
TRBV7-9	15	NA	NA	TRBJ2-5	CASSFSSGGQETQYF	TGTGCCAGCAGTTTTAGTAGCGGAGGGCAAGAGACCCAGTACTTC
TRBV7-2	16	NA	TRBD2	TRBJ2-4	CASSLAPTSGKNIQYF	TGTGCCAGCAGCTTAGCGCCGACTAGCGGTAAAAACATTCAGTACTTC
TRBV28	13	NA	TRBD1	TRBJ1-6	CASSGTEDSPLHF	TGTGCCAGCAGTGGGACAGAGGATTCACCCCTCCACTTT
TRBV6-2/TRBV6-3	15	NA	TRBD1	TRBJ1-6	CASSGMDRGNSPLHF	TGTGCCAGCAGCGGAATGGACAGGGGTAATTCACCCCTCCACTTT
TRBV9	14	NA	NA	TRBJ1-1	CASSAHRVGLEAFF	TGTGCCAGCAGCGCCCACAGGGTTGGGCTTGAAGCTTTCTTT
TRBV5-1	15	few	TRBD1	TRBJ2-5	CASSLVGTAKETQYF	TGCGCCAGCAGCTTGGTTGGGACAGCTAAAGAGACCCAGTACTTC
TRBV29-1	13	NA	NA	TRBJ2-7	CSVDGGGGLEQYF	TGCAGCGTTGATGGTGGGGGCGGGCTTGAGCAGTACTTC
TRBV12-5	17	once	NA	TRBJ2-2	CASGSGVGSLNTGELFF	TGTGCTAGTGGTTCGGGGGTTGGGTCATTGAACACCGGGGAGCTGTTTTTT
TRBV28	13	NA	NA	TRBJ2-7	CASSLPGVNEQYF	TGTGCCAGCAGTTTACCAGGGGTCAACGAGCAGTACTTC
TRBV9	16	NA	NA	TRBJ2-1	CASSALGESYGNEQFF	TGTGCCAGCAGCGCCCTAGGGGAATCTTACGGGAATGAGCAGTTCTTC
TRBV5-6	14	NA	NA	TRBJ2-4	CASSLGLSQNIQYF	TGTGCCAGCAGCTTGGGTCTCTCTCAAAACATTCAGTACTTC
TRBV28	15	NA	NA	TRBJ1-2	CASRLQQGALGGYTF	TGTGCCAGCAGATTGCAACAGGGCGCCTTGGGAGGCTACACCTTC
TRBV7-7	13	NA	NA	TRBJ2-1	CASSLGYGDEQFF	TGTGCTAGCAGCTTGGGCTACGGGGATGAGCAGTTCTTC
TRBV21-1	15	NA	NA	TRBJ1-2	CASSKDSRHTYGYTF	TGTGCCAGCAGCAAAGATTCCCGCCACACCTATGGCTACACCTTC
TRBV5-1	16	once	TRBD1	TRBJ2-1	CASSPPGTGSYNEQFF	TGCGCCAGCAGCCCACCCGGGACAGGGTCCTACAATGAGCAGTTCTTC
TRBV18	13	few	TRBD1	TRBJ1-4	CASSSGTGLGLFF	TGTGCCAGCTCATCGGGGACAGGTTTAGGACTGTTTTTT
TRBV5-4	14	NA	TRBD2	TRBJ2-5	CASTTLAQKETQYF	TGTGCCAGCACCACACTAGCGCAAAAGGAGACCCAGTACTTC
TRBV7-2	16	NA	TRBD1	TRBJ1-2	CASSLEGGTGYSGYTF	TGTGCCAGCAGCTTAGAAGGAGGGACAGGGTATTCTGGCTACACCTTC
TRBV5-6	16	NA	TRBD2	TRBJ2-7	CASSRGRDYLSYEQYF	TGTGCCAGCAGCCGTGGGAGGGACTACCTTTCCTACGAGCAGTACTTC
TRBV7-7	17	NA	TRBD2	TRBJ2-5	CASSLGTSGRTQETQYF	TGTGCTAGCAGCTTAGGGACTAGCGGGCGGACCCAAGAGACCCAGTACTTC
TRBV6-2/TRBV6-3	16	NA	NA	TRBJ1-2	CASSYSRGFKGYGYTF	TGTGCCAGCAGTTACTCGAGAGGGTTTAAGGGCTATGGCTACACCTTC
TRBV4-3	15	NA	TRBD1	TRBJ1-1	CASSHRTGGYTEAFF	TGCGCCAGCAGCCACCGGACAGGGGGCTACACTGAAGCTTTCTTT
TRBV7-2	15	NA	NA	TRBJ2-1	CASSLTGSNYNEQFF	TGTGCCAGCAGCTTAACGGGGAGCAATTACAATGAGCAGTTCTTC
TRBV7-2	12	NA	NA	TRBJ2-1	CASSWGRNEQFF	TGTGCCAGCAGCTGGGGGCGGAATGAGCAGTTCTTC
TRBV27	13	few	TRBD1	TRBJ2-7	CASSLQGAYEQYF	TGTGCCAGCAGTCTACAGGGGGCCTACGAGCAGTACTTC
TRBV7-2	15	NA	TRBD1	TRBJ1-3	CASSLYRGPGNTIYF	TGTGCCAGCAGCCTCTACAGGGGACCTGGAAACACCATATATTTT
TRBV10-2	14	once	TRBD1	TRBJ1-1	CASRIYRGGTEAFF	TGCGCCAGCAGAATATACAGGGGAGGCACTGAAGCTTTCTTT
TRBV19	16	NA	NA	TRBJ1-5	CASSIDVGSSNQPQHF	TGTGCCAGTAGTATAGACGTCGGGTCTAGCAATCAGCCCCAGCATTTT
TRBV6-6	14	NA	TRBD2	TRBJ2-4	CASRRGAGKNIQYF	TGTGCCAGCAGGCGGGGGGCAGGCAAAAACATTCAGTACTTC
TRBV11-3	14	NA	NA	TRBJ1-1	CASSLGQADTEAFF	TGTGCCAGCAGCTTAGGACAGGCGGACACTGAAGCTTTCTTT
TRBV6-5	14	few	NA	TRBJ1-5	CASRPFGAKQPQHF	TGTGCCAGCAGACCCTTTGGGGCCAAGCAGCCCCAGCATTTT
TRBV28	16	once	NA	TRBJ1-1	CASSLPAIKWTGEAFF	TGTGCCAGCAGTTTACCGGCTATAAAGTGGACTGGTGAAGCTTTCTTT
TRBV6-2/TRBV6-3	12	once	NA	TRBJ1-1	CASSTGYTEAFF	TGTGCCAGCAGCACAGGGTACACTGAAGCTTTCTTT
TRBV7-2	16	NA	TRBD1	TRBJ2-2	CASNQQGSANTGELFF	TGTGCCAGCAACCAACAGGGGTCCGCGAACACCGGGGAGCTGTTTTTT
TRBV27	14	NA	NA	TRBJ2-7	CASSFLDSSYEQYF	TGTGCCAGCAGTTTCTTGGACAGCTCCTACGAGCAGTACTTC
TRBV30	16	NA	NA	TRBJ2-5	CAWSLAQTGAQETQYF	TGTGCCTGGAGCCTAGCCCAGACAGGCGCTCAAGAGACCCAGTACTTC
TRBV19	13	once	NA	TRBJ1-6	CASRLQGNSPLHF	TGTGCCAGCCGATTACAGGGCAATTCACCCCTCCACTTT
TRBV5-8	13	NA	TRBD2	TRBJ2-1	CASSLTSGSEQFF	TGTGCCAGCAGCTTGACTAGCGGCTCTGAGCAGTTCTTC
TRBV7-6	15	NA	TRBD1	TRBJ1-1	CASSFGRGRTTEAFF	TGTGCCAGCAGCTTTGGCAGGGGGCGGACCACTGAAGCTTTCTTT
TRBV4-3	14	NA	NA	TRBJ1-2	CASSQDYVGDGYTF	TGCGCCAGCAGCCAAGATTATGTAGGGGATGGCTACACCTTC
TRBV9	16	NA	NA	TRBJ1-6	CASSVGRGTYNSPLHF	TGTGCCAGCAGCGTCGGACGGGGAACATATAATTCACCCCTCCACTTT
TRBV7-3	13	NA	TRBD1	TRBJ2-1	CASGRGTYNEQFF	TGTGCCAGTGGCAGGGGGACCTACAATGAGCAGTTCTTC
TRBV3-1/TRBV3-2	13	few	NA	TRBJ1-5	CASSYQANQPQHF	TGTGCCAGCAGCTACCAAGCCAATCAGCCCCAGCATTTT
TRBV7-2	12	NA	NA	TRBJ2-7	CASSLSSYEQYF	TGTGCCAGCAGCTTGTCTTCCTACGAGCAGTACTTC
TRBV7-2	12	NA	TRBD1	TRBJ2-7	CASSSDRASEYF	TGTGCCAGCAGCTCGGACAGGGCCTCGGAGTACTTC
TRBV2	15	once	TRBD1	TRBJ1-1	CASSVQGAGNTEAFF	TGTGCCAGCAGTGTACAGGGGGCCGGAAACACTGAAGCTTTCTTT
TRBV5-5	15	NA	TRBD1	TRBJ1-4	CASSGQGALSEKLFF	TGTGCCAGCAGCGGACAGGGGGCGCTTAGTGAAAAACTGTTTTTT
TRBV7-6	14	NA	TRBD1	TRBJ1-6	CASSQTGDNSPLHF	TGTGCCAGCAGCCAGACAGGGGATAATTCACCCCTCCACTTT
TRBV19	15	NA	NA	TRBJ2-6	CASSIGTLGANVLTF	TGTGCCAGTAGTATCGGGACTCTCGGGGCCAACGTCCTGACTTTC
TRBV5-5	15	once	TRBD2	TRBJ2-7	CASSLERGLTYEQYF	TGTGCCAGCAGCTTGGAGCGGGGGTTAACCTACGAGCAGTACTTC
TRBV6-6	12	NA	NA	TRBJ2-7	CASSYEGAEQYF	TGTGCCAGCAGTTACGAAGGGGCCGAGCAGTACTTC